This TCR beta chain was identified during a study of blood T cells in healthy people across ages. Study overall: Template switching picked up about one barcoded beta molecule for each two T cells. General observations from the study: Older age coincided with a roughly linear decline in TCR beta diversity per million T cells.

This clonotype has just a few counts. Its antigen is as yet unknown. Relative to the germline gene, one junction end is altered; a read error may explain this. The CDR3 sequence is 12 residues long. In germline, CDR1 is SGHAT, CDR2 FQDESV (reference sequence). Primers used in a second PCR of roughly 7 to 12 cycles were a sample-barcoded 5' primer and a J-beta primer mix. Each cDNA molecule was tagged by a template-switch adaptor that had 12 random nucleotides. TCRdb used MiXCR to reprocess the 5' RACE reads, holding one entry per CDR3 protein. Of around 1,500,000 distinct CDR3 sequences in the sample, 42% were seen once.

The sequence was obtained from a woman aged 18 to 35 in good health. The genes are TRBV11-1 and TRBJ2-1, with D hard to call. Material for sequencing was blood. DNA of the CDR3: TGTGCCAGCAGACCGGGCTACACTGAGCAGTTCTTC. Translation: CASRPGYTEQFF.